One and the same sample provided the 29 T cell receptor beta chains below, sequenced in a study of cytomegalovirus exposure and HLA in healthy donors. PCR used 60 Vbeta primers and 13 Jbeta primers. Libraries were prepared by immunoSEQ multiplex PCR; TCRdb keeps only in-frame clonotypes and omits some of them. The sample lists around 130,000 clones; around 77% were seen once. The sequenced sample consisted of PBMCs. Every receptor here comes from a man aged 18 to 30 in good health and CMV-seropositive.

This chain connects TRBV6-5 to TRBJ2-2; 10 bases line up with TRBD2. The CDR3 runs to 16 residues. Germline CDR1 reads MNHEY; CDR2 reads SVGAGI. J gave up 5 bases and V 3 bases, and 6 bases lay outside the gene matches. In nucleotides, the CDR3 is TGTGCCAGCAGTTATCTAGCGGGAGTAGGTACCGGGGAGCTGTTTTTT. Translated, it gives CASSYLAGVGTGELFF.

The rearrangement joins TRBV10-3 to TRBJ1-1; TRBD1 matches at 10 bases. V lost 0 bases and J lost 5; bases outside the gene matches: 3. Germline V CDR1 and CDR2: ENHRY, SYGVKD. The CDR3 length is 15 residues. The CDR3 reads CAISESRTGGTEAFF. The CDR3 DNA reads TGTGCCATCAGTGAGTCGCGGACAGGGGGGACTGAAGCTTTCTTT.

This clone was observed a few times. J is TRBJ1-5 and V is TRBV15; perhaps TRBD1 as D (5 bases). Trimming cost V 0 bases and J 2 bases, with 11 bases left between them. The length of the CDR3 is 16 residues. Germline V gene lookup returns CDR1 LNHNV and CDR2 YYDKDF (reference sequence). CDR3 sequence reads: CATSREGGRGNQPQHF. CDR3 coding DNA: TGTGCCACCAGCAGAGAGGGGGGTCGGGGCAATCAGCCCCAGCATTTT.

The chain uses TRBV4-1 and TRBJ1-2, with D maybe TRBD1 (6 bases). From germline, CDR1 is MGHRA and CDR2 YSYEKL. The CDR3 spans 16 residues. Trimming stripped 5 bases from V and 5 bases from J, with 21 bases between. CDR3 sequence reads: CASSAHRNRVLYGYTF. The CDR3 bases are TGCGCCAGCAGCGCCCATCGGAACAGGGTTTTATATGGCTACACCTTC.

This clone turned up a few times. The chain combines TRBV9 with TRBJ1-1; 8 bases are shared with TRBD1. The trim removed 0 bases at V and 4 bases at J, leaving 26 bases unmatched. The CDR3 contains 22 residues. Germline CDR1 SGDLS, CDR2 YYNGEE. CDR3 bases: TGTGCCAGCAGCGTAGTAGGTGGGGAGATTTGGGGACAGGTGGTGGGCCGCACTGAAGCTTTCTTT. Amino acid sequence: CASSVVGGEIWGQVVGRTEAFF.

This clone appeared a few times. V usage is TRBV9 and J usage is TRBJ2-1; weak D call: TRBD2 (6 bases). This CDR3 spans 15 amino acids. Germline V gives CDR1 SGDLS, CDR2 YYNGEE. V was cut by 0 bases and J by 1 base, with 8 bases left in between. The CDR3: CASSVAGESYNEQFF. The CDR3 nucleotides are TGTGCCAGCAGCGTAGCGGGGGAGTCCTACAATGAGCAGTTCTTC.

On this clone itself: Mismatch with germline at one junction end may stem from a read error. This sequence joins TRBV6-6 and TRBJ2-6; maybe TRBD1 (5 bases). Germline V gives CDR1 MNHNY, CDR2 SVGAGI (reference sequence). The CDR3 has 16 amino acids. The CDR3 spells CASSYFTASGANGLTF. The CDR3 DNA is TGTGCCAGCAGTTACTTCACGGCCTCTGGGGCCAACGGCCTGACTTTC.

This clone was detected only once. This CDR3 reads CASSQVTNPGELFF. The CDR3, as DNA: TGCGCCAGCAGCCAAGTTACTAACCCCGGGGAGCTGTTTTTT. This rearrangement joins TRBV4-1 to TRBJ2-2, with no clear D. This CDR3 comprises 14 residues. V was cut by 1 base and J by 6 bases, with 9 bases left in between. Germline V gives CDR1 MGHRA, CDR2 YSYEKL.

The rearrangement links TRBV9 to TRBJ2-2; 13 bases are shared with TRBD2. This CDR3 is built from 17 residues. Germline V gene data show CDR1 as SGDLS and CDR2 as YYNGEE. The V and J ends lost 3 bases and 8 bases, in that order; junction bases with no gene match: 10. CDR3 amino acids: CASSGRLAGGPRGELFF. CDR3 nucleotide sequence: TGTGCCAGCAGCGGGCGACTAGCGGGGGGTCCTCGGGGGGAGCTGTTTTTT.

This chain uses TRBV6-1 with TRBJ1-5; D might be TRBD1 (6 bases). The CDR3 spans 15 residues. Germline values: CDR1 MNHNS, CDR2 SASEGT. V was trimmed by 5 bases and J by 6 bases, leaving 17 bases between them. The CDR3 nucleotides read TGTGCCAGCAGTTCCCCGGGGGCGGGAGGTCAGCCCCAGCATTTT. Translation gives CASSSPGAGGQPQHF.

The chain couples TRBV5-1 to TRBJ2-5, with 9 bases fitting TRBD1. This CDR3 is built from 15 residues. The V gene's germline CDR1 is SGHRS and CDR2 YFSETQ. The J segment lost 5 bases and the V segment lost 5 bases, leaving 10 bases of the junction unmatched. In DNA, the CDR3 is TGCGCCAGCAGTATTCAACAGGGGGCATTGGAGACCCAGTACTTC. It yields the protein CASSIQQGALETQYF.

The CDR3 nucleotides are TGTGCCAGCAGCGGGGACAGGGGCACTGAAGCTTTCTTT. The encoded protein is CASSGDRGTEAFF. This chain connects TRBV6-5 to TRBJ1-1, with TRBD1 matching over 10 bases. The CDR3 contains 13 residues. With 6 bases clipped from V and 4 bases from J, the junction kept 2 bases outside the gene matches. Germline V gene sequence: CDR1 MNHEY, CDR2 SVGAGI.

This rearrangement joins TRBV7-3 to TRBJ2-2; 10 bases map to TRBD2. Germline CDR1 SGHTA, CDR2 FQGTGA. The V gene end was trimmed by 0 bases and the J gene end by 5 bases; junction bases not matched to a gene: 15. This CDR3 spans 20 amino acids. CDR3 sequence: CASSLTPGFVAGGRTGELFF. DNA of the CDR3: TGTGCCAGCAGCTTAACTCCGGGGTTCGTAGCGGGAGGTCGTACCGGGGAGCTGTTTTTT. Supplemented by reference TRBV7-3 and TRBJ2-2, the full variable domain reads GAGVSQTPSNKVTEKGKYVELRCDPISGHTALYWYRQSLGQGPEFLIYFQGTGAADDSGLPNDRFFAVRPEGSVSTLKIQRTERGDSAVYLCASSLTPGFVAGGRTGELFFGEGSRLTVL.

This chain links TRBV15 with TRBJ2-4; tentatively, D is TRBD1 (5 bases). The V end lost 4 bases, the J end lost 6 bases, and 16 bases lay between the germline ends. CDR1 LNHNV and CDR2 YYDKDF come from the germline V gene (reference sequence). This CDR3 is built from 15 residues. The CDR3 here is CATSTPRTPGNIQYF. For the CDR3, the DNA is TGTGCCACCAGCACCCCGCGGACACCGGGAAACATTCAGTACTTC.

This sequence joins TRBV25-1 and TRBJ2-1; unclear D gene. This CDR3 has 13 residues. The V gene lost 3 bases and the J gene lost 4 bases, with 7 bases spanning the gap. Germline V lookup: CDR1 MGHDK, CDR2 SYGVNS. The chain's CDR3 is CASSDSRYNEQFF. The CDR3 coding sequence is TGTGCCAGCAGTGACTCGAGGTACAATGAGCAGTTCTTC.

In DNA, the CDR3 is TGTGCCAGCAGCTTGAGAGCGGGGGATCCCGGGGAGCTGTTTTTT. Protein sequence: CASSLRAGDPGELFF. The chain uses TRBV5-4 and TRBJ2-2; 8 bases are a match to TRBD2. J lost 6 bases, V lost 1 base, and 5 bases had no gene match. Germline-derived CDR1 and CDR2 are SGHNT and YYREEE (reference sequence). This CDR3 region has 15 residues.

This clone came up a few times. The CDR3 DNA is TGTGCCAGCAGTTACTCAGGGACAGGGATCCCCGGGGAGCTGTTTTTT. This codes for CASSYSGTGIPGELFF. This chain uses TRBV6-6 with TRBJ2-2; 9 bases map to TRBD1. The CDR3 loop spans 16 amino acids. CDR1 is MNHNY, CDR2 SVGAGI, per germline (reference sequence). The J segment lost 6 bases and the V segment lost 0 bases, leaving 5 bases of the junction unmatched.

This clone turned up a few times. The chain joins TRBV7-2 to TRBJ2-3, with 7 nucleotides matching TRBD2. Germline assignment: CDR1 SGHTA and CDR2 FQGNSA. J gave up 1 base and V 0 bases, and 4 bases lay outside the gene matches. The CDR3 consists of 16 residues. The CDR3 nucleotides read TGTGCCAGCAGCTTAGCGGGAGGGCCAGGCACAGATACGCAGTATTTT. It is translated as CASSLAGGPGTDTQYF.

This clone occurred once. This chain links TRBV6-1 with TRBJ1-4; weak D call: TRBD1 (6 bases). The CDR3 totals 13 residues. V lost 6 bases, J lost 4 bases, and 9 bases lay in between. Germline V gives CDR1 MNHNS, CDR2 SASEGT. The CDR3 sequence is CASSRQDNEKLFF. Written as DNA, the CDR3 is TGTGCCAGCAGCCGACAGGATAATGAAAAACTGTTTTTT.

The V call is TRBV15, the J call TRBJ2-2, with 7 bases fitting TRBD1. This CDR3 is built from 15 residues. V was pared by 1 base and J by 7 bases, with 6 bases of the junction left unmatched. The germline CDR1 and CDR2 sequences are LNHNV and YYDKDF (reference sequence). CDR3 bases: TGTGCCACCAGCAGAGCGACCGGGACAGACGGGGAGCTGTTTTTT. Amino acids: CATSRATGTDGELFF.

The chain recombines TRBV5-1 with TRBJ2-7; D is uncertain. The V and J ends lost 0 bases and 3 bases respectively, with 10 bases between them. This CDR3 region has 14 residues. Germline-derived CDR1 and CDR2 are SGHRS and YFSETQ. This CDR3 reads CASSLGGSNYEQYF. CDR3 DNA: TGCGCCAGCAGCTTGGGCGGTTCTAACTACGAGCAGTACTTC.

The chain carries TRBV27 and TRBJ2-7; TRBD1 aligns across 10 bases. Looked up from germline, CDR1 is MNHEY and CDR2 is SMNVEV (reference sequence). CDR3 length equals 16 residues. J lost 5 bases, V lost 4 bases, and 11 bases had no gene match. The CDR3 spells CASSSLGQGERHEQYF. The DNA of the CDR3 is TGTGCCAGCAGTTCACTCGGACAGGGGGAAAGGCACGAGCAGTACTTC.

The chain has TRBV30 and TRBJ2-6; tentatively, D is TRBD1 (6 bases). Trimming stripped 2 bases from V and 0 bases from J, with 14 bases between. The CDR3 length is 17 residues. The germline CDR1 and CDR2 sequences are GTSNPN and SVGIG (reference sequence). The CDR3 DNA sequence: TGTGCCTGGAGTCTTACGACAGGAGTCTCTGGGGCCAACGTCCTGACTTTC. Translating it yields CAWSLTTGVSGANVLTF.

This chain uses TRBV28 with TRBJ1-1, with D perhaps TRBD1 (6 bases). Trimming stripped 0 bases from V and 5 bases from J, with 13 bases between. Per germline, CDR1 MDHEN and CDR2 SYDVKM. The CDR3 contains 15 residues. This CDR3 is CASSLWRGGRTEAFF. Here the CDR3 DNA reads TGTGCCAGCAGTTTATGGAGGGGGGGGAGGACTGAAGCTTTCTTT.

The J gene is TRBJ2-7, the V gene TRBV6-5; 8 bases align to TRBD2. V trimming: 0 bases; J trimming: 2 bases; junction bases outside the gene matches: 6. The CDR3 covers 16 residues. Germline CDR1 is MNHEY and CDR2 is SVGAGI. The CDR3 spells CASSYSGLAHPYEQYF. CDR3 in DNA: TGTGCCAGCAGTTACTCCGGACTAGCCCACCCCTACGAGCAGTACTTC.

J is TRBJ2-1 and V is TRBV19; TRBD2 agrees at 7 bases. The V and J ends lost 7 bases and 0 bases, in that order; junction bases with no gene match: 6. Germline V gene sequence: CDR1 LNHDA, CDR2 SQIVND (reference sequence). This CDR3 is built from 15 residues. The DNA of the CDR3 is TGTGCCAGTAAGGCTAGCGGCACCTCCTACAATGAGCAGTTCTTC. It is translated as CASKASGTSYNEQFF.

The rearrangement joins TRBV9 to TRBJ2-7; D is perhaps TRBD2 (6 bases). CDR3 length: 14 amino acids. V lost 0 bases and J 3 bases, leaving 10 bases between the germline ends. Germline CDR1 and CDR2: SGDLS and YYNGEE. The CDR3 region is CASSVDPTSYEQYF. CDR3 coding DNA: TGTGCCAGCAGCGTAGATCCGACTAGCTACGAGCAGTACTTC.

The rearrangement links TRBV2 to TRBJ1-5; no reliable D call. The CDR3 loop spans 13 amino acids. Trimming took off 3 bases at V and 4 bases at J, with 7 bases between the two ends. Germline CDR1 is SNHLY and CDR2 is FYNNEI. The CDR3 is CASSEHQNQPQHF. For the CDR3, the DNA is TGTGCCAGCAGTGAGCACCAGAATCAGCCCCAGCATTTT.

This chain links TRBV19 with TRBJ1-2, with D unclear. Trimming left V 2 bases short and J 4 bases short, with 11 bases between. The V gene's germline CDR1 is LNHDA and CDR2 SQIVND (reference sequence). This CDR3 region has 14 residues. CDR3 sequence reads: CASSINGLTYGYTF. The CDR3 DNA follows: TGTGCCAGTAGTATAAATGGCCTCACCTATGGCTACACCTTC.